The 26 T cell receptor beta chains below all came from one sample that was sequenced in a study of identical twins. One entry per CDR3 protein results from TCRdb running MiXCR on the 5' RACE reads. The sample lists roughly 1.6 million distinct CDR3 sequences; about 30% were seen once. Sequenced input: cord blood. These receptors all stem from a newborn girl in good health.

The genes are TRBV6-6 and TRBJ2-3, with TRBD2 identical over 7 bases. The CDR3 sequence is 14 residues long. V trimming: 11 bases; J trimming: 2 bases; junction bases outside the gene matches: 10. CDR1 MNHNY and CDR2 SVGAGI come from the germline V gene (reference sequence). CDR3 sequence: CAASYGGITDTQYF. The CDR3 nucleotides are TGTGCCGCCAGTTACGGGGGGATCACAGATACGCAGTATTTT.

The rearrangement joins TRBV7-9 to TRBJ2-3; D is unresolved. CDR3 length: 12 residues. The germline CDR1 and CDR2 sequences are SEHNR and FQNEAQ (reference sequence). Deletions cut 10 bases from V and 0 bases from J, with 8 bases between. CDR3 in DNA: TGTGCCATTACCACAAGCACAGATACGCAGTATTTT. Its translation is CAITTSTDTQYF.

The CDR3 reads CSAPQGLETQYF. The CDR3, as DNA: TGCAGTGCCCCACAGGGACTAGAGACCCAGTACTTC. This chain links TRBV20-1 with TRBJ2-4; D possibly matches TRBD1 or TRBD2 (6 bases each). The tail of the sequence fits TRBJ2-5 better, so the J call may be wrong. This CDR3 comprises 12 residues. Germline V gene sequence: CDR1 DFQATT, CDR2 SNEGSKA (reference sequence).

The CDR3 is CASSHGLGLSSYEQYF. CDR3 nucleotides: TGTGCCAGTAGCCATGGGTTGGGCCTATCGTCCTACGAGCAGTACTTC. The rearrangement uses TRBV19 and TRBJ2-7; D not certain. Trimming left V 6 bases short and J 1 base short, with 19 bases between. The germline gives CDR1 LNHDA, CDR2 SQIVND (reference sequence). The CDR3 contains 16 residues.

Regarding this clonotype: A much larger clone differs by one base, so this may be a read error. This rearrangement joins TRBV5-1 to TRBJ2-7, with a weak D call TRBD1 (6 bases). This CDR3 has 16 residues. V was trimmed by 9 bases and J by 0 bases, leaving 22 bases between them. Germline-derived CDR1 and CDR2 are SGHRS and YFSETQ. CDR3 sequence: CAISQPRGLSSYEQYF. The CDR3 DNA follows: TGCGCCATCAGTCAACCCAGGGGTCTTTCCTCCTACGAGCAGTACTTC.

This clonotype was seen only a few times. At one end the junction does not follow the germline gene, possibly because of a read error. The chain is built from TRBV6-6 and TRBJ1-2; D may be TRBD1 (5 bases). CDR1 is MNHNY and CDR2 is SVGAGI in the germline V gene (reference sequence). The CDR3 is made up of 13 amino acids. The CDR3 is CARGALFPYDYTF. The CDR3 nucleotides read TGTGCCCGAGGGGCTCTTTTTCCCTATGACTACACCTTC.

This chain uses TRBV27 with TRBJ1-5; 9 positions match TRBD1. The CDR3 sequence is 15 residues long. Germline loops: CDR1 MNHEY, CDR2 SMNVEV (reference sequence). With 5 bases clipped from V and 6 bases from J, the junction kept 8 bases outside the gene matches. CDR3 in DNA: TGTGCCAGCAGTCCAAACACAGGGGGCGTTCAGCCCCAGCATTTT. Its translation is CASSPNTGGVQPQHF.

The V call is TRBV10-3, the J call TRBJ2-1; possible D gene TRBD1, 5 bases. The length of the CDR3 is 15 residues. The germline V gene has CDR1 ENHRY and CDR2 SYGVKD. V was pared by 6 bases and J by 0 bases, with 12 bases between. The CDR3 loop is CAIRQGLGSYNEQFF. CDR3 DNA sequence: TGTGCCATCAGGCAGGGCTTAGGCTCCTACAATGAGCAGTTCTTC.

The rearrangement uses TRBV10-3 and TRBJ2-1; either TRBD1 or TRBD2 may supply D (5 bases each). The CDR3 runs to 18 residues. CDR1 and CDR2 from the germline V gene are ENHRY and SYGVKD. V lost 10 bases to trimming and J lost 5 bases, with 30 bases between them. CDR3 sequence: CATLKAPGPGGVNNEQFF. The CDR3 region has the DNA TGTGCCACCTTAAAAGCTCCGGGACCTGGCGGAGTGAACAATGAGCAGTTCTTC.

This clonotype turned up a few times. V and J are TRBV6-5 and TRBJ1-1, with D possibly being TRBD1 (6 bases). Trimming took 2 bases from V and 9 from J, leaving 19 bases between them. The length of the CDR3 is 15 residues. The germline gives CDR1 MNHEY, CDR2 SVGAGI. CDR3 DNA: TGTGCCAGCAGTTACGGCTCGGGGGGGGCGAAGAAAGCTTTCTTT. This sequence encodes CASSYGSGGAKKAFF.

The chain combines TRBV28 with TRBJ1-1, with 8 bases aligning to TRBD1. The CDR3 runs to 12 residues. Germline V gene sequence: CDR1 MDHEN, CDR2 SYDVKM. Unmatched junction bases numbered 8, after V lost 6 bases and J lost 11 bases. DNA of the CDR3: TGTGCCAGCAGACGACAGGGGCGGATCGCTTTCTTT. It specifies CASRRQGRIAFF.

The rearrangement joins TRBV20-1 to TRBJ2-7; D call uncertain. The CDR3 contains 13 residues. Germline lookup yields CDR1 DFQATT and CDR2 SNEGSKA (reference sequence). The V end was cut by 2 bases, the J end by 2 bases, with 10 bases between. This CDR3 reads CSARMAATYEQYF. CDR3 nucleotides: TGCAGTGCTAGAATGGCGGCCACCTACGAGCAGTACTTC.

The chain combines TRBV15 with TRBJ1-6, with D possibly being TRBD1 (5 bases). The CDR3 contains 13 residues. Germline lookup yields CDR1 LNHNV and CDR2 YYDKDF (reference sequence). V shed 5 bases and J shed 9 bases, with 11 bases lying between them. In nucleotides, the CDR3 is TGTGCCACCAGCCAGGGTCGAGGTTCACCCCTCCACTTT. Its protein product is CATSQGRGSPLHF.

The chain is built from TRBV14 and TRBJ2-3, with 12 bases fitting TRBD2. Germline assignment: CDR1 SGHDN and CDR2 FVKESK. The CDR3 has 16 amino acids. The trim removed 0 bases at V and 5 bases at J, leaving 3 bases unmatched. The CDR3 spells CASSQDRLAGVDTQYF. In DNA form, the CDR3 reads TGTGCCAGCAGCCAAGATCGACTAGCGGGAGTAGATACGCAGTATTTT. Full variable domain (rest looked up from reference TRBV14 and TRBJ2-3): EAGVTQFPSHSVIEKGQTVTLRCDPISGHDNLYWYRRVMGKEIKFLLHFVKESKQDESGMPNNRFLAERTGGTYSTLKVQPAELEDSGVYFCASSQDRLAGVDTQYFGPGTRLTVL.

As regards this clonotype: Sequence at one end of the junction differs from germline and may be a read error. The chain links TRBV27 to TRBJ2-5; D not certain. The CDR3 has 11 residues. CDR1 and CDR2 (germline): MNHEY, SMNVEV (reference sequence). In DNA, the CDR3 is TGTGCCGGCAGTGTCCAAGAGACCCAGTACTTC. Encoded protein: CAGSVQETQYF.

This clonotype appeared a few times. This rearrangement joins TRBV6-6 to TRBJ1-4; unclear D gene. V lost 2 bases and J lost 15, with 13 bases in between. The length of the CDR3 is 12 residues. The V gene's germline CDR1 is MNHNY and CDR2 SVGAGI (reference sequence). In nucleotides, the CDR3 is TGTGCCAGCAGTTACCGCCGCATTATCTTGTTTTTT. It codes for CASSYRRIILFF.

This chain joins TRBV14 and TRBJ1-4; D gene unclear. CDR1 is SGHDN, CDR2 FVKESK, per germline. This CDR3 has 14 residues. V lost 1 base, J lost 7 bases, and 10 bases lay in between. Written as DNA, the CDR3 is TGTGCCAGCAGCCAAGGAGGAGTCGGTGAAAAACTGTTTTTT. As protein: CASSQGGVGEKLFF.

The chain couples TRBV20-1 to TRBJ2-7; TRBD1 might be the D (6 bases). The CDR3 is 14 residues long. Trimming left V 3 bases short and J 2 bases short, with 14 bases between. The germline V gene encodes CDR1 DFQATT and CDR2 SNEGSKA (reference sequence). The CDR3 DNA follows: TGCAGTGCTAGCCCCAGGGGTGGGACCTACGAGCAGTACTTC. Its protein product is CSASPRGGTYEQYF.

On this clonotype: Just one base apart from a much larger clone, this may be a read error. The chain links TRBV12-3 or TRBV12-4 to TRBJ2-5, with 7 positions matching TRBD2. V lost 3 bases, J lost 2 bases, and 12 bases stayed unmatched. The CDR3 spans 17 residues. The chain's CDR3 is CASSFQPGGSGQETQYF. The CDR3 nucleotides read TGTGCCAGCAGTTTTCAGCCAGGCGGGAGTGGGCAAGAGACCCAGTACTTC.

This clonotype was seen more than once but under ten times. The chain carries TRBV20-1 and TRBJ2-2; D is undetermined. The V end was cut by 3 bases, the J end by 0 bases, with 8 bases between. CDR3 size: 14 residues. Per germline, CDR1 DFQATT and CDR2 SNEGSKA (reference sequence). The CDR3 DNA is TGCAGTGCTAGGTCCCTAGCGAACACCGGGGAGCTGTTTTTT. Its protein product is CSARSLANTGELFF.

J is TRBJ2-1 and V is TRBV11-2; D not resolved. The germline V and J ends were trimmed by 1 base and 10 bases, with 11 bases remaining between them. There are 13 residues in the CDR3. Germline CDR1 is SGHAT and CDR2 is FQNNGV. CDR3 nucleotides: TGTGCCAGCAGCTTAGTGTCGCGATCCGAGCAGTTCTTC. The encoded protein is CASSLVSRSEQFF.

In this sample, this clonotype turned up a few times. CDR3 bases: TGTGCCAGCAGCCAAAAACTAGGGGGCACAGATACGCAGTATTTT. Translation: CASSQKLGGTDTQYF. The chain recombines TRBV4-2 with TRBJ2-3, with D perhaps being TRBD1 or TRBD2 (5 bases each). Between the trimmed V and J ends, which lost 2 bases and 1 base, there was a span of 10 bases. The germline gives CDR1 LGHNA, CDR2 YNFKEQ. The CDR3 length is 15 residues.

The V call is TRBV30, the J call TRBJ2-7; no clear D. V lost 0 bases, J lost 0 bases, and 6 bases lay in between. CDR1 is GTSNPN and CDR2 is SVGIG in the germline V gene (reference sequence). This CDR3 is 13 amino acids long. The chain's CDR3 is CAWSVDGSYEQYF. The CDR3 bases are TGTGCCTGGAGTGTCGACGGCTCCTACGAGCAGTACTTC.

V gene TRBV7-2 combines with J gene TRBJ2-3; weak D call: TRBD2 (6 bases). V was cut by 1 base and J by 2 bases, with 19 bases left in between. Germline CDR1 SGHTA, CDR2 FQGNSA. The CDR3 is made up of 18 amino acids. The DNA of the CDR3 is TGTGCCAGCAGCTTAGGGACCTCTTGGGCGGGGTACACAGATACGCAGTATTTT. It is translated as CASSLGTSWAGYTDTQYF.

The J gene is TRBJ2-4, the V gene TRBV2; the D is unclear. Trimming cost V 4 bases and J 0 bases, with 7 bases left between them. The CDR3 covers 14 residues. Per germline, CDR1 SNHLY and CDR2 FYNNEI. CDR3 bases: TGTGCCAGCAGTGGGACCCTAGCCAAAAACATTCAGTACTTC. Translated: CASSGTLAKNIQYF.

This clonotype has ten or more counts. The chain couples TRBV3-1 to TRBJ2-7; no clear D. The CDR3 is 13 residues long. Trimming left V 0 bases short and J 4 bases short, with 7 bases between. The V gene's germline CDR1 is LGHDT and CDR2 YNNKEL (reference sequence). The DNA of the CDR3 is TGTGCCAGCAGCCAAGAACGCGGTTACGAGCAGTACTTC. Translated: CASSQERGYEQYF.